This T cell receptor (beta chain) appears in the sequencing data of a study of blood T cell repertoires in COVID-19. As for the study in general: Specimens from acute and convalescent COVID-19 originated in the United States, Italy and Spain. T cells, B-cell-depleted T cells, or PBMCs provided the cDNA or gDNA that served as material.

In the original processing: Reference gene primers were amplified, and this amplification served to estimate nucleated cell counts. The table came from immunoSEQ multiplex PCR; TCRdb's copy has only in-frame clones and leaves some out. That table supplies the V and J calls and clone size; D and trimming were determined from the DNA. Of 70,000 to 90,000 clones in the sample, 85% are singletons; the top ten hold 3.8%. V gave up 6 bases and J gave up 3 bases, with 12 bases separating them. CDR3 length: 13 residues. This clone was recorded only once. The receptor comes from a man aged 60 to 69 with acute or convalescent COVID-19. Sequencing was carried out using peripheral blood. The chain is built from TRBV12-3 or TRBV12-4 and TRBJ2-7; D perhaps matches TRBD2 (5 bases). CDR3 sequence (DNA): TGTGCCAGCAGCCTCGGACGGGGCTACGAGCAGTACTTC. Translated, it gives CASSLGRGYEQYF.